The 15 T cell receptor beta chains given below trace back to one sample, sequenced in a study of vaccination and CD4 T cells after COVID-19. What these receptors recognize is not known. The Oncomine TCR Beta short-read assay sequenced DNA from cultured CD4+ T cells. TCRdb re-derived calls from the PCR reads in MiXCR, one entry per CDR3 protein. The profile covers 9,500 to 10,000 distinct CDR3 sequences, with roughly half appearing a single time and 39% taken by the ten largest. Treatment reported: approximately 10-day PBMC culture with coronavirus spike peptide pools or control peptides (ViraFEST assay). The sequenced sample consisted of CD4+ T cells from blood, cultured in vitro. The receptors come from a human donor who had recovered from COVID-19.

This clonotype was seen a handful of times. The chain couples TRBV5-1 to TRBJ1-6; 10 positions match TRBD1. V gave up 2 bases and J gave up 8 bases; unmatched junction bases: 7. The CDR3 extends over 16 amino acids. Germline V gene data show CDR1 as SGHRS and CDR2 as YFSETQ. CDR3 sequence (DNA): TGCGCCAGCAGCTTAACGACAGGGGGCGTATATTCACCCCTCCACTTT. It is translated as CASSLTTGGVYSPLHF.

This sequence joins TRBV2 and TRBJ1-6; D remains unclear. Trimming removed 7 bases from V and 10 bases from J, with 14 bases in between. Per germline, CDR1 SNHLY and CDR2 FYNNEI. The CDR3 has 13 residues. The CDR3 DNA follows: TGTGCCAGCATTACGTCGTTGGAATCACCCCTCCACTTT. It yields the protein CASITSLESPLHF.

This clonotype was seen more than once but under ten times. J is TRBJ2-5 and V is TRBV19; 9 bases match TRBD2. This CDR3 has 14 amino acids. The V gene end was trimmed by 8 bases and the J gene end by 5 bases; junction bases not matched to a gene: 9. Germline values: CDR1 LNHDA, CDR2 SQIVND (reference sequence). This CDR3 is CASSGLSGGETQYF. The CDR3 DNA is TGTGCCAGTTCGGGGCTTAGCGGGGGCGAGACCCAGTACTTC.

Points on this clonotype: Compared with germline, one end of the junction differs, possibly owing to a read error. CDR3 sequence: CASSPGLAGNTGELFF. DNA of the CDR3: TGTGCCAGCTCACCCGGACTAGCGGGGAACACAGGGGAGCTGTTTTTT. The chain couples TRBV18 to TRBJ2-2; TRBD2 agrees at 12 bases. CDR1 and CDR2 (germline): KGHSH, LQKENI. The CDR3 is made up of 16 amino acids. The entire variable domain, with the rest obtained from reference TRBV18 and TRBJ2-2, is as follows: NAGVMQNPRHLVRRRGQEARLRCSPMKGHSHVYWYRQLPEEGLKFMVYLQKENIIDESGMPKERFSAEFPKEGPSILRIQQVVRGDSAAYFCASSPGLAGNTGELFFGEGSRLTVL.

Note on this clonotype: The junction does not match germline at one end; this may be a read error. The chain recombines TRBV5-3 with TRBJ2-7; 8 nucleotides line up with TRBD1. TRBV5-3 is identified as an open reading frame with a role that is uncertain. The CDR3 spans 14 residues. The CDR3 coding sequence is TGTGCCAGCAGCTTAGGACAGGGACCCTACGAGCAGTACTTC. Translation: CASSLGQGPYEQYF.

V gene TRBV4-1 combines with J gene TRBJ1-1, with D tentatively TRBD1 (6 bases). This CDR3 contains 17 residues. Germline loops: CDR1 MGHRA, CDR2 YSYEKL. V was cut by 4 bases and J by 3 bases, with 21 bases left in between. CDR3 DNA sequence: TGCGCCAGCAGCCGCTCAAAAGGGGGTTGGACAGACACTGAAGCTTTCTTT. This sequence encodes CASSRSKGGWTDTEAFF.

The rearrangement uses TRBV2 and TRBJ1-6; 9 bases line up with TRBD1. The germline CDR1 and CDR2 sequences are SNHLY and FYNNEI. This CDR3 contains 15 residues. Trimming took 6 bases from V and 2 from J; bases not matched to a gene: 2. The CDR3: CASRDRGTYNSPLHF. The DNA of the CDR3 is TGTGCCAGCAGGGACAGGGGCACCTATAATTCACCCCTCCACTTT.

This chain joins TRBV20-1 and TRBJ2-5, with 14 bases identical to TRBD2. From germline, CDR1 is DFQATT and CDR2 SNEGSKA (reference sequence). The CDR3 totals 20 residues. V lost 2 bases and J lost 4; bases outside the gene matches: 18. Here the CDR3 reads CSARPIRLAGGPGLGETQYF. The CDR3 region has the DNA TGCAGTGCTAGACCCATCCGACTAGCGGGGGGGCCGGGGTTAGGAGAGACCCAGTACTTC.

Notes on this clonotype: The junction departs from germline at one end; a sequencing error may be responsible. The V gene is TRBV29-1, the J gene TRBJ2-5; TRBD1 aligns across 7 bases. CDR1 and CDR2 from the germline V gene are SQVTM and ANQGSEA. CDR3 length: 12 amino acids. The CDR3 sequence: CSVRQGAETQCF. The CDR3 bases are TGCAGCGTAAGACAGGGAGCAGAGACCCAGTGCTTC.

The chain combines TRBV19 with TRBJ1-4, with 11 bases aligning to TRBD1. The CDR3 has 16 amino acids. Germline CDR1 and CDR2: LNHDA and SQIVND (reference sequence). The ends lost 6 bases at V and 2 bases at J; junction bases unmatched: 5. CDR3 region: CASRPDRGRTNEKLFF. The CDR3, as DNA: TGTGCCAGTAGACCGGACAGGGGGCGGACTAATGAAAAACTGTTTTTT.

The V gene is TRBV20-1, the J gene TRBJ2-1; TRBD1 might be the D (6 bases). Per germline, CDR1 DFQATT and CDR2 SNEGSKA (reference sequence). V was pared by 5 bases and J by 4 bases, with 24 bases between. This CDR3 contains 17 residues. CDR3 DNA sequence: TGCAGTGCTCTTCTACTTACCGGGACATCTACTTACAATGAGCAGTTCTTC. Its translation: CSALLLTGTSTYNEQFF.

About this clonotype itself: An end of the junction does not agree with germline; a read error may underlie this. The CDR3 spells CSARDPGTNYGYTF. The CDR3 region has the DNA TGCAGTGCTCGAGACCCCGGGACTAACTATGGCTACACCTTC. The rearrangement joins TRBV20-1 to TRBJ1-2; no clear D. The CDR3 contains 14 residues. Germline assignment: CDR1 DFQATT and CDR2 SNEGSKA (reference sequence).

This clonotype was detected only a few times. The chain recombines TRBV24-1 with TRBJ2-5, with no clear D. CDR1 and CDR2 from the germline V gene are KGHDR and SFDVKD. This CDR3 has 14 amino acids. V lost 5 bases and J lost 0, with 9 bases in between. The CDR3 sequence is CATSGTGDQETQYF. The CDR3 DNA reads TGTGCCACCAGTGGGACGGGCGACCAAGAGACCCAGTACTTC.

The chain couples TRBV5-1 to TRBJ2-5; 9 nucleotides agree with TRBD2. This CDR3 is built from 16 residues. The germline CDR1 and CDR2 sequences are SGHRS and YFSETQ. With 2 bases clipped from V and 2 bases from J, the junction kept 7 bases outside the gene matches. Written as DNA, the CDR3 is TGCGCCAGCAGCTTCCTAGCGGGGCCCCCACAAGAGACCCAGTACTTC. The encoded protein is CASSFLAGPPQETQYF.

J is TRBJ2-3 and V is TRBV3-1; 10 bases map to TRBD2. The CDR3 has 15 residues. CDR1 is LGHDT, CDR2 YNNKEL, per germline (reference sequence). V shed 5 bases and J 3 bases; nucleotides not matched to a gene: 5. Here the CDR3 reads CASSSHSGGTDTQYF. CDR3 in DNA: TGTGCCAGCAGCTCTCATAGCGGGGGGACAGATACGCAGTATTTT.